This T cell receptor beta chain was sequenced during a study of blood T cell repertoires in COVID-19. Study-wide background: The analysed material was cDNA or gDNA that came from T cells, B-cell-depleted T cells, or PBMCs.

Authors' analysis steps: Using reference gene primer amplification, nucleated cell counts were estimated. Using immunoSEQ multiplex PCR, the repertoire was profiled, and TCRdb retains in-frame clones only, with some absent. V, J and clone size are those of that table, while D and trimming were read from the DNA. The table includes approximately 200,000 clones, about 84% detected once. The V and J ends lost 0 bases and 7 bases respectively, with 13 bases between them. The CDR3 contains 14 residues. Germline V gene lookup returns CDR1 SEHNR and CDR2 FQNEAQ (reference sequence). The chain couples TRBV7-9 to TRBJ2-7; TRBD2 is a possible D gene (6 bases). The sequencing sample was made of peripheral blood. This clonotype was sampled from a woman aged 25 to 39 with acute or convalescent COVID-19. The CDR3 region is CASSLASGTWEQYF. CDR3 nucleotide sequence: TGTGCCAGCAGCTTAGCGAGTGGGACTTGGGAGCAGTACTTC.